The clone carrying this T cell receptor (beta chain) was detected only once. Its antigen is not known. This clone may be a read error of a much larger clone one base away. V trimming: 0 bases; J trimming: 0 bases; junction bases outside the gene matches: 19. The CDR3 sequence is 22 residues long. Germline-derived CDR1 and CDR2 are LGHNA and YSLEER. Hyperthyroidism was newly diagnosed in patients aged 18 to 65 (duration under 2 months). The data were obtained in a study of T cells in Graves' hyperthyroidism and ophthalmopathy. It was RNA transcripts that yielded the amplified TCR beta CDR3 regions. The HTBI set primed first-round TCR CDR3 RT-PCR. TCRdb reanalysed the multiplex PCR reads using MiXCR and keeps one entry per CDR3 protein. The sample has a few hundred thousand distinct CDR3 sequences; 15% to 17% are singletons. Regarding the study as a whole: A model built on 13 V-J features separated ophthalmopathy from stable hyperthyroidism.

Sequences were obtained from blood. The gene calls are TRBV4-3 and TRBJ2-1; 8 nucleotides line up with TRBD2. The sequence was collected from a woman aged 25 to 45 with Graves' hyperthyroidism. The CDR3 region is CASSQDIRGGFYGTISYNEQFF. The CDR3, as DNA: TGCGCCAGCAGCCAAGATATACGGGGGGGGTTTTATGGCACGATCTCCTACAATGAGCAGTTCTTC.